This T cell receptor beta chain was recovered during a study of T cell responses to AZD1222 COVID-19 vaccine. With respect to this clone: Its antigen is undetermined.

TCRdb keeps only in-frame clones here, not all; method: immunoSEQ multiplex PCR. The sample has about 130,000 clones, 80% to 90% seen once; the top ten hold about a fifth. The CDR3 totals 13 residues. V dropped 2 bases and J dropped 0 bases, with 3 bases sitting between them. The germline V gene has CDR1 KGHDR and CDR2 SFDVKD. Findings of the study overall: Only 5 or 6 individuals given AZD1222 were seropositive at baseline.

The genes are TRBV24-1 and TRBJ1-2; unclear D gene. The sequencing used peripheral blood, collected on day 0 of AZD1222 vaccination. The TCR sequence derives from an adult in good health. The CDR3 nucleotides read TGTGCCACCAGTGATTCAACTAACTATGGCTACACCTTC. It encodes CATSDSTNYGYTF.